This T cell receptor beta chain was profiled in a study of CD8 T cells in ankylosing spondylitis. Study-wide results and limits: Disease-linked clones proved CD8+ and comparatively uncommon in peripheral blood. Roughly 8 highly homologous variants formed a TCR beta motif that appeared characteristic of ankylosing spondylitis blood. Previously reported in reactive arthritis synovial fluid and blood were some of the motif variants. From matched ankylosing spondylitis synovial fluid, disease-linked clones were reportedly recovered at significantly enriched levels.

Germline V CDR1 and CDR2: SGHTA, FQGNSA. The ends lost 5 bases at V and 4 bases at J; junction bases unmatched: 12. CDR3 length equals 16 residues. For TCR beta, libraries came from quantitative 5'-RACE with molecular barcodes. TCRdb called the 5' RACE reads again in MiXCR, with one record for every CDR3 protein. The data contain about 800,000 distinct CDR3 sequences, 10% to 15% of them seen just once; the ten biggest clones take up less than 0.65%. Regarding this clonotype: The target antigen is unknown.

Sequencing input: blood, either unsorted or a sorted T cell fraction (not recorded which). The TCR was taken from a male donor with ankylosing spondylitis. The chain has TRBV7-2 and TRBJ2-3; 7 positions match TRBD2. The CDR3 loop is CASSPRAGAGADTQYF. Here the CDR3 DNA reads TGTGCCAGCAGCCCGCGTGCGGGAGCCGGCGCAGATACGCAGTATTTT.